The clone carrying this T cell receptor (beta chain) was detected once. The antigen is unknown. PCR involved 60 Vbeta and 13 Jbeta primers. In the authors' workflow: In a later analysis, the count reached some 75 million unique TCR beta chains, with about 10 million shared. TCRdb keeps only in-frame clones here, not all; method: immunoSEQ multiplex PCR. V and J calls plus clone size are reproduced from that table; the DNA served to infer D and trimming. Of some 190,000 clones in the sample, over 70% were seen once. Nominal health characterized the donors when sampled, though unrecorded immune exposures were likely. These data originate in a study of cytomegalovirus exposure and HLA in healthy donors. Whole-study results and caveats: What TCR beta sequences reportedly achieved was accurate prediction of HLA-A and HLA-B alleles in most subjects. The study had only CMV serostatus as immune exposure information.

Trimming cost V 7 bases and J 2 bases; bases outside gene matches: 2. CDR1 is GTSNPN and CDR2 is SVGIG in the germline V gene (reference sequence). This CDR3 has 13 amino acids. The source is a boy aged 2-9 years in good health and CMV-seronegative. The chain is built from TRBV30 and TRBJ1-6; 7 nucleotides align to TRBD1. Sequencing was performed on PBMCs. The CDR3 sequence: CALQGPYNSPLHF. The CDR3 DNA follows: TGTGCCTTACAGGGGCCCTATAATTCACCCCTCCACTTT.